This TCR beta chain stems from a study of blood T cell repertoires in COVID-19. Across the study: Specimens from acute and convalescent COVID-19 originated in the United States, Italy and Spain. In each case, the material was cDNA or gDNA derived from T cells, B-cell-depleted T cells, or PBMCs.

The germline V gene has CDR1 MDHEN and CDR2 SYDVKM. The germline V and J ends were trimmed by 7 bases and 3 bases, with 18 bases remaining between them. The CDR3 totals 15 residues. Original processing notes: Reference gene primers were amplified, and this amplification served to estimate nucleated cell counts. TCRdb keeps only in-frame clones here, not all; method: immunoSEQ multiplex PCR. The DNA gave D and trimming, while V, J and clone size come from that table. The data contain 300,000 to 400,000 clones, around four fifths of them singletons. The rearrangement joins TRBV28 to TRBJ1-2; tentative D call: TRBD1 (6 bases). This sequence originates from a man aged 25 to 40 with active or convalescent COVID-19. Sequencing input: peripheral blood. CDR3 in amino acids: CASTTGRGRDYGYTF. The CDR3 region has the DNA TGTGCCAGCACCACGGGCAGGGGACGGGACTATGGCTACACCTTC.